What follows are 21 T cell receptor beta chains derived from one specimen sequenced in a study of blood T cell repertoires in COVID-19. Some clones are missing from TCRdb's copy, which holds only in-frame ones; the method was immunoSEQ multiplex PCR. This sample has 150,000 or so clones, with roughly 86% found just once. Specimen: peripheral blood. The origin of the receptors is a human donor with acute or convalescent COVID-19. The donor label of this sample is uncertain.

The genes are TRBV19 and TRBJ1-2; 7 positions match TRBD1. V trimming: 0 bases; J trimming: 8 bases; junction bases outside the gene matches: 6. The CDR3 consists of 14 residues. Germline V gene sequence: CDR1 LNHDA, CDR2 SQIVND (reference sequence). DNA of the CDR3: TGTGCCAGTAGTATAGATCGGGACAGCCGAGGCTACACCTTC. Its protein product is CASSIDRDSRGYTF. The whole variable domain, filled in from reference TRBV19 and TRBJ1-2, reads DGGITQSPKYLFRKEGQNVTLSCEQNLNHDAMYWYRQDPGQGLRLIYYSQIVNDFQKGDIAEGYSVSREKKESFPLTVTSAQKNPTAFYLCASSIDRDSRGYTFGSGTRLTVV.

The chain joins TRBV7-8 to TRBJ2-5, with a tentative D call TRBD2 (6 bases). The germline CDR1 and CDR2 sequences are SGHVS and FQNEAQ. Trimming cost V 2 bases and J 5 bases, with 15 bases left between them. The length of the CDR3 is 15 residues. CDR3 DNA sequence: TGTGCCAGCAGCTTAATGCGGGGCCGGGGGGAGACCCAGTACTTC. Its translation: CASSLMRGRGETQYF.

The V call is TRBV2, the J call TRBJ1-2, with no clear D. Germline loops: CDR1 SNHLY, CDR2 FYNNEI. V lost 5 bases and J 4 bases, leaving 26 bases between the germline ends. The CDR3 sequence is 18 residues long. The CDR3 bases are TGTGCCAGCAGTCCCTCGCAGGTCTTAATGAATAGCGGCTATGGCTACACCTTC. It is translated as CASSPSQVLMNSGYGYTF.

In its sample, this clone was seen once. The chain has TRBV11-2 and TRBJ2-3; no firm D call. V was pared by 1 base and J by 0 bases, with 8 bases between. This CDR3 has 15 amino acids. In germline, CDR1 is SGHAT, CDR2 FQNNGV. The CDR3 DNA follows: TGTGCCAGCAGCTTAGGGGCACCGAGCACAGATACGCAGTATTTT. It codes for CASSLGAPSTDTQYF.

The chain has TRBV7-7 and TRBJ1-3; a weak D match, TRBD1 (6 bases). Trimming cost V 7 bases and J 9 bases, with 25 bases left between them. The CDR3 is 16 amino acids. Germline lookup yields CDR1 SSHAT and CDR2 FNYEAQ (reference sequence). The CDR3 coding sequence is TGTGCCAGCACCGAGCAGATAAAGGCGGGGGGCGGCACCATATATTTT. Its translation is CASTEQIKAGGGTIYF. Looking up the rest from reference TRBV7-7 and TRBJ1-3 gives the full variable domain: GAGVSQSPRYKVTKRGQDVTLRCDPISSHATLYWYQQALGQGPEFLTYFNYEAQPDKSGLPSDRFSAERPEGSISTLTIQRTEQRDSAMYRCASTEQIKAGGGTIYFGEGSWLTVV.

In its sample, this clone was seen a few times. This chain connects TRBV5-5 to TRBJ1-6, with TRBD1 matching over 10 bases. The CDR3 sequence is 15 residues long. CDR1 and CDR2 from the germline V gene are SGHKS and YYEKEE (reference sequence). V trimming: 4 bases; J trimming: 9 bases; junction bases outside the gene matches: 7. The chain's CDR3 is CASSNLGQGGSPLHF. In DNA, the CDR3 is TGTGCCAGCAGCAACCTAGGACAGGGGGGTTCACCCCTCCACTTT.

This sequence joins TRBV27 and TRBJ2-1, with 8 bases matching TRBD1. This CDR3 is built from 17 residues. V was clipped by 5 bases and J by 5 bases; unmatched bases: 14. Germline CDR1 is MNHEY and CDR2 is SMNVEV (reference sequence). The CDR3 protein is CASSPTPGTGRHNEQFF. DNA for the CDR3: TGTGCCAGCAGTCCAACACCCGGGACAGGTCGTCACAATGAGCAGTTCTTC.

The chain combines TRBV2 with TRBJ2-2, with D possibly TRBD1 on 6 matching bases. Trimming pared 8 bases from V and 4 bases from J, leaving 17 bases between. The CDR3 has 15 residues. CDR1 SNHLY and CDR2 FYNNEI come from the germline V gene. In nucleotides, the CDR3 is TGTGCCAGCCTTACAAAAACAGGGTTCACCGGGGAGCTGTTTTTT. Translation: CASLTKTGFTGELFF.

The gene calls are TRBV2 and TRBJ1-3, with D maybe TRBD1 (6 bases). The CDR3 loop spans 15 amino acids. V was pared by 8 bases and J by 2 bases, with 16 bases between. CDR1 and CDR2 from the germline V gene are SNHLY and FYNNEI. The CDR3 reads CASQQGRGPGNTIYF. The CDR3 DNA reads TGTGCCAGCCAACAGGGCCGAGGGCCTGGAAACACCATATATTTT.

The V gene is TRBV15, the J gene TRBJ1-5; TRBD1 matches 12 bases. After removal of 3 bases from V and 6 bases from J, the junction contained 3 bases not matched to a gene. This CDR3 has 15 amino acids. CDR1 LNHNV and CDR2 YYDKDF come from the germline V gene (reference sequence). CDR3 region: CATSRGQGASQPQHF. The CDR3 nucleotides are TGTGCCACCAGCAGGGGACAGGGGGCGAGTCAGCCCCAGCATTTT.

Only a few counts were recorded for this clone. V and J are TRBV3-1 (or the pseudogene TRBV3-2) and TRBJ1-1; TRBD1 matches at 7 bases. This CDR3 is 15 amino acids long. Germline assignment: CDR1 LGHDT and CDR2 YNNKEL (reference sequence). Trimming removed 5 bases from V and 5 bases from J; junction bases left unmatched: 11. The chain's CDR3 is CASSERAAGGTEAFF. CDR3 nucleotides: TGTGCCAGCAGCGAAAGGGCGGCAGGGGGTACTGAAGCTTTCTTT.

This clone was seen more than once but under ten times. The rearrangement joins TRBV7-2 to TRBJ1-2; no clear D. The CDR3 consists of 18 residues. V gave up 1 base and J gave up 1 base, with 19 bases separating them. Germline loops: CDR1 SGHTA, CDR2 FQGNSA. CDR3 nucleotides: TGTGCCAGCAGCTTAGTTAGTGGCCAGGCCACCATTAACTATGGCTACACCTTC. Translated, it gives CASSLVSGQATINYGYTF.

This sequence joins TRBV18 and TRBJ1-4; D is possibly TRBD1 (5 bases). The germline V gene has CDR1 KGHSH and CDR2 LQKENI. This CDR3 has 15 amino acids. Trimming removed 6 bases at V and 5 bases at J, with 16 bases between. CDR3 DNA: TGTGCCAGCTCCCTTCCGGGACTGATGAATGAAAAACTGTTTTTT. Amino acid sequence: CASSLPGLMNEKLFF.

This clone has only one observation. The junction departs from the called germline gene at one end, perhaps through a read error. CDR3 sequence: CASTLQVTNTGELFF. The DNA for the CDR3 is TGTGCCAGCACCTTACAGGTTACTAACACCGGGGAGCTGTTTTTT. The chain combines TRBV11-2 with TRBJ2-2; D is perhaps TRBD1 (5 bases). Germline assignment: CDR1 SGHAT and CDR2 FQNNGV. CDR3 length equals 15 residues.

The V call is TRBV5-6, the J call TRBJ1-4; the D gene is possibly TRBD1 (6 bases). The CDR3 runs to 14 residues. Germline-derived CDR1 and CDR2 are SGHDT and YYEEEE. Trimming cost V 4 bases and J 5 bases, with 12 bases left between them. The CDR3 DNA reads TGTGCCAGCAGCCTAAAGGGGGAGAATGAAAAACTGTTTTTT. Translated, it gives CASSLKGENEKLFF.

The chain couples TRBV6-6 to TRBJ1-1; 10 bases align to TRBD1. Germline CDR1 and CDR2: MNHNY and SVGAGI (reference sequence). The CDR3 runs 14 residues. The V segment lost 7 bases and the J segment 4 bases; nucleotides outside the gene matches: 6. The CDR3 region has the DNA TGTGCCAGCACCCGGGGACAGGGGAGCACTGAAGCTTTCTTT. This gives the protein CASTRGQGSTEAFF.

This sequence joins TRBV19 and TRBJ1-5; TRBD1 is a possible D gene (6 bases). This CDR3 region has 12 residues. CDR1 is LNHDA, CDR2 SQIVND, per germline (reference sequence). Trimming pared 6 bases from V and 8 bases from J, leaving 11 bases between. CDR3 in amino acids: CASSPSGEPQHF. The CDR3 nucleotides are TGTGCCAGTAGCCCTTCAGGGGAGCCCCAGCATTTT.

Only one count was recorded for this clone. The genes are TRBV3-1 (or the pseudogene TRBV3-2) and TRBJ1-6; maybe TRBD1 (5 bases). The V gene lost 2 bases and the J gene lost 7 bases, with 12 bases spanning the gap. Germline V gene data show CDR1 as LGHDT and CDR2 as YNNKEL (reference sequence). The CDR3 runs to 15 residues. The CDR3 sequence is CASSQKRGGNSPLHF. The CDR3 DNA is TGTGCCAGCAGCCAAAAAAGGGGCGGAAATTCACCCCTCCACTTT.

The chain combines TRBV30 with TRBJ1-6, with 7 bases lining up with TRBD1. Germline V lookup: CDR1 GTSNPN, CDR2 SVGIG (reference sequence). The CDR3 contains 15 residues. V lost 6 bases, J lost 3 bases, and 8 bases stayed unmatched. The CDR3 loop reads CACSTGSHYNSPLHF. The CDR3 DNA reads TGTGCCTGCTCGACAGGGAGCCACTATAATTCACCCCTCCACTTT.

The chain has TRBV12-3 or TRBV12-4 and TRBJ1-5; D is unclear. Trimming cost V 3 bases and J 6 bases, with 9 bases left between them. This CDR3 has 13 residues. The CDR3 sequence: CASSFSGVQPQHF. DNA for the CDR3: TGTGCCAGCAGTTTTTCCGGGGTTCAGCCCCAGCATTTT.

This clone was counted a single time. The V and J genes are TRBV27 and TRBJ2-1, with 9 positions matching TRBD2. Germline CDR1 is MNHEY and CDR2 is SMNVEV (reference sequence). The CDR3 contains 17 residues. The V gene end was trimmed by 0 bases and the J gene end by 12 bases; junction bases not matched to a gene: 15. The CDR3 region has the DNA TGTGCCAGCAGTTTATCCTCTTATGGCGGGGGGGCGGCCGGGCAGTTCTTC. Translated, it gives CASSLSSYGGGAAGQFF.